The rows below give T cell receptor beta chains drawn from one sample of a study of regulatory T cells in long-lasting Graves disease. In TCRdb, the multiplex PCR reads were re-called with MiXCR into one record per CDR3 protein. Of 600,000 to 850,000 distinct CDR3 sequences listed, about 32% are singletons. The specimen was peripheral blood mononuclear cells (PBMCs), collected when the disease was refractory, from a patient treated with antithyroid drugs. These receptor sequences come from a female donor with Graves disease. Each CDR3 is given with its conserved first and last residue. A D gene is named only where the DNA matches it firmly. Not all rows give a size; the values are once, few, many and, for expanded clones, a class.

j_gene | d_gene | v_gene | abundance | CDR3nt | CDR3aa
TRBJ2-7 | . | TRBV12-3/TRBV12-4 | . | TGTGCCAGCACCCAGGGGCTGGGGTCGTACGAGCAGTACTTC | CASTQGLGSYEQYF
TRBJ2-5 | TRBD2 | TRBV20-1 | . | TGCAGTGCACGCGGACTAGCGGGAGGAGTGGAGACCCAGTACTTC | CSARGLAGGVETQYF
TRBJ1-1 | . | TRBV15 | few | TGTGCCACCAGCAAGGGACGGCAGAACACTGAAGCTTTCTTT | CATSKGRQNTEAFF
TRBJ2-7 | TRBD2 | TRBV20-1 | . | TGCAGTGCTAGAGATGGTAAAATAGCGGGCTACGAGCAGTACTTC | CSARDGKIAGYEQYF
TRBJ2-7 | TRBD1 | TRBV19 | few | TGTGCCAGTAGGTTCTCGGGACAGCTCTCCTACGAGCAGTACTTC | CASRFSGQLSYEQYF
TRBJ2-6 | TRBD2 | TRBV2 | . | TGTGCCAGCAGGGCCACTAGCGGGAGTAGGTCTGGGGCCAACGTCCTGACTTTC | CASRATSGSRSGANVLTF
TRBJ1-5 | TRBD1 | TRBV12-3/TRBV12-4 | few | TGTGCCAGCAGTTCAGACAGGGATATCAATCAGCCCCAGCATTTT | CASSSDRDINQPQHF
TRBJ1-5 | . | TRBV5-1 | . | TGCGCCAGCAGCTTGCGGTCCGGGCAGCCCCAGCATTTT | CASSLRSGQPQHF
TRBJ2-7 | . | TRBV19 | . | TGTGCCAGTAGTCCCCGGAGGGCGTCTTCCTACGAGCAGTACTTC | CASSPRRASSYEQYF
TRBJ2-7 | TRBD1 | TRBV5-8 | few | TGTGCCAGCAGCGGGACAGGGGTCGCTTACGAGCAGTACTTC | CASSGTGVAYEQYF
TRBJ2-1 | . | TRBV12-3/TRBV12-4 | once | TGTGCCAGCAGTTTAAGTCTTCTCTTTAGCTCCTACAATGAGCAGTTCTTC | CASSLSLLFSSYNEQFF
TRBJ1-1 | . | TRBV5-1 | few | TGCGCCAGCAGCGAAACGGGTGAAGCTTTCTTT | CASSETGEAFF
TRBJ1-5 | . | TRBV28 | . | TGTGCCAGCAACGATCCACGCTATAGCAATCAGCCCCAGCATTTT | CASNDPRYSNQPQHF
TRBJ2-2 | . | TRBV20-1 | few | TGCAGTGCTAGAGTCACTAGAGGGACCGGGGAGCTGTTTTTT | CSARVTRGTGELFF
TRBJ2-2 | . | TRBV3-1 | . | TGTGCCAGCAGCCAAGAAGATTCCACCGGGGAGCTGTTTTTT | CASSQEDSTGELFF
TRBJ1-6 | . | TRBV6-1 | few | TGTGCCAGCAGTCCACTCCCGGGGATCCAGTCACCCCTCCACTTT | CASSPLPGIQSPLHF
TRBJ2-7 | . | TRBV11-2 | many | TGTGCCAGCAGCTTAAGGACCCCCTACGAGCAGTACTTC | CASSLRTPYEQYF
TRBJ2-7 | . | TRBV19 | few | TGTGCCAGTAGTATTTGGGAGCAGTACTTC | CASSIWEQYF
TRBJ1-1 | . | TRBV7-3 | few | TGTGCCAGCAGCCCCACCGGTTTAGCTCAGGCTTTCTTT | CASSPTGLAQAFF
TRBJ2-2 | . | TRBV7-3 | few | TGTGCCAGCAGCCCAAGGACAGTAACGGCCGGGGAGCTGTTTTTT | CASSPRTVTAGELFF
TRBJ1-2 | . | TRBV28 | many | TGTGCCAGCAGTTTATCCCGGAATAACTATGGCTACACCTTC | CASSLSRNNYGYTF
TRBJ1-1 | . | TRBV18 | few | TGTGCCAGCTCACCAGACTCCAAGAGTGAAGCTTTCTTT | CASSPDSKSEAFF
TRBJ1-1 | . | TRBV5-1 | few | TGCGCCAGCAATCTGCTGGGCGGGACTGAAGCTTTCTTT | CASNLLGGTEAFF
TRBJ2-7 | TRBD2 | TRBV12-5 | . | TGTGCTAGTGGCCCCGGGAGGGCCTACTCCTACGAGCAGTACTTC | CASGPGRAYSYEQYF
TRBJ2-7 | . | TRBV5-1 | . | TGCGCCAGCAGCCTGGACAGTGCAACTACGCAGTACTTC | CASSLDSATTQYF
TRBJ2-7 | . | TRBV2 | . | TGTGCCAGCGCCGGGGGGCACCCGATCTCCTACGAGCAGTACTTC | CASAGGHPISYEQYF
TRBJ1-5 | . | TRBV19 | once | TGTGCCAGTAGTGAGGTAGGACGTCTCAATCAGCCCCAGCATTTT | CASSEVGRLNQPQHF
TRBJ1-1 | TRBD1 | TRBV20-1 | . | TGCAGTGGTAGACGGGGGACAGGGCGGAACACTGAAGCTTTCTTT | CSGRRGTGRNTEAFF
TRBJ1-5 | . | TRBV28 | . | TGTGCCAGCAGTGGCCGGAGGCATCAGCCCCAGCATTTT | CASSGRRHQPQHF
TRBJ1-3 | . | TRBV30 | . | TGTGCCTGGACCGGCGACCGGTTCTCTGGAAACACCATATATTTT | CAWTGDRFSGNTIYF
TRBJ1-1 | . | TRBV20-1 | . | TGCAGTGCTAGACCATACAGAAGGACCGTGAACACTGAAGCTTTCTTT | CSARPYRRTVNTEAFF
TRBJ2-7 | . | TRBV6-1 | few | TGTGCCAGCAGTGCGACTAGAACGTACGAGCAGTACTTC | CASSATRTYEQYF
TRBJ1-1 | . | TRBV5-1 | . | TGCGCCAGCAGACCCCTCGCCAGTAACACTGAAGCTTTCTTT | CASRPLASNTEAFF